This T cell receptor beta chain appears in the sequencing data of a study of T cells after yellow fever vaccination. In the case of this clonotype: Its cognate antigen is unknown.

Germline loops: CDR1 SGDLS, CDR2 YYNGEE. The CDR3 is made up of 15 amino acids. The V end was cut by 3 bases, the J end by 5 bases, with 17 bases between. For TCR, cDNA came from 5'RACE template switching, which added a universal primer site and UMIs. One entry per CDR3 protein, called by TCRdb with MiXCR from the 5' RACE reads. The table records nearly 70,000 distinct CDR3 sequences, approximately 7% of them present only once. Study-level results: The study re-detected most primary-vaccination clones after the booster (roughly 96% CD4, roughly 85% CD8).

The J gene is TRBJ2-5, the V gene TRBV9; D may match TRBD1 or TRBD2 (5 bases each). The specimen comprised CD8+ T cells sorted from PBMCs, sampled 45 days after the first yellow fever vaccination. The sequence came from a man aged 18 to 29 who received the YFV17D yellow fever vaccine. CDR3 nucleotide sequence: TGTGCCAGCAGCGGATACGGGACGGGCGGTGAGACCCAGTACTTC. As protein: CASSGYGTGGETQYF. Full variable domain (outside the CDR3, taken from reference TRBV9 and TRBJ2-5): DSGVTQTPKHLITATGQRVTLRCSPRSGDLSVYWYQQSLDQGLQFLIQYYNGEERAKGNILERFSAQQFPDLHSELNLSSLELGDSALYFCASSGYGTGGETQYFGPGTRLLVL.